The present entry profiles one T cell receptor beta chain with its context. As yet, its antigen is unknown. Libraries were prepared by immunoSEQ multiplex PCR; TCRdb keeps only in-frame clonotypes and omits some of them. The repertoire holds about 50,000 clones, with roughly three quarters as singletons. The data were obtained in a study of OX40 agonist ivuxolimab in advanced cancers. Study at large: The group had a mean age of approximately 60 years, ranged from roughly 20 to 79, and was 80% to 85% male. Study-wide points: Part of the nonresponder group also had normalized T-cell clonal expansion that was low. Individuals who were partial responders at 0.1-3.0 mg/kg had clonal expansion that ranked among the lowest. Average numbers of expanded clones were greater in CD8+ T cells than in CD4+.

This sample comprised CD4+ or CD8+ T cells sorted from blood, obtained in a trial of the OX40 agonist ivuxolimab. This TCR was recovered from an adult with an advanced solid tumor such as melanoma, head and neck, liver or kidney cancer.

The CDR3 here is CASSENTAEAFF. Written as DNA, the CDR3 is TGTGCCAGCAGTGAAAATACCGCTGAAGCTTTCTTT. This chain links TRBV2 with TRBJ1-1; no clear D. The V gene's germline CDR1 is SNHLY and CDR2 FYNNEI. V gave up 2 bases and J gave up 6 bases, with 7 bases separating them. This CDR3 contains 12 residues. Based on the CDR3 plus reference TRBV2 and TRBJ1-1, the full variable domain is EPEVTQTPSHQVTQMGQEVILRCVPISNHLYFYWYRQILGQKVEFLVSFYNNEISEKSEIFDDQFSVERPDGSNFTLKIRSTKLEDSAMYFCASSENTAEAFFGQGTRLTVV.